This T cell receptor (beta chain) was sequenced for a study of beta chain features in type 1 diabetes. A single heparinised draw of about 100 mL on average was taken per donor. V lost 0 bases and J lost 0, with 7 bases in between. Germline CDR1 is SGHRS and CDR2 is YFSETQ. The CDR3 spans 14 residues. Study-level points and caveats: Reduced insertions and increased deletions marked VDJ junctions in type 1 diabetes patients. The study found moderately but significantly shorter TCRB CDR3s in all four CD4+ subsets of Type 1 diabetes patients. Patients showed naive, central memory and Treg TCRB repertoires that appeared more similar than those of healthy donors.

As to this clone: Its antigen is unidentified.

TCRB transcripts that were expressed got sequenced, as all of the isolated RNA had been reverse transcribed. Method: immunoSEQ multiplex PCR; TCRdb's copy keeps in-frame clones and lacks some. The sample lists more than 95,000 clones, 15% to 20% occurring once. The sample comprised central memory CD4+ T cells from blood. The origin of this receptor is a man between 18 and 35 years old with type 1 diabetes. The chain recombines TRBV5-1 with TRBJ2-7; D unclear. CDR3 residues: CASSLDGTSYEQYF. The CDR3 DNA follows: TGCGCCAGCAGCTTGGACGGTACCTCCTACGAGCAGTACTTC. Supplemented by reference TRBV5-1 and TRBJ2-7, the full variable domain reads KAGVTQTPRYLIKTRGQQVTLSCSPISGHRSVSWYQQTPGQGLQFLFEYFSETQRNKGNFPGRFSGRQFSNSRSEMNVSTLELGDSALYLCASSLDGTSYEQYFGPGTRLTVT.